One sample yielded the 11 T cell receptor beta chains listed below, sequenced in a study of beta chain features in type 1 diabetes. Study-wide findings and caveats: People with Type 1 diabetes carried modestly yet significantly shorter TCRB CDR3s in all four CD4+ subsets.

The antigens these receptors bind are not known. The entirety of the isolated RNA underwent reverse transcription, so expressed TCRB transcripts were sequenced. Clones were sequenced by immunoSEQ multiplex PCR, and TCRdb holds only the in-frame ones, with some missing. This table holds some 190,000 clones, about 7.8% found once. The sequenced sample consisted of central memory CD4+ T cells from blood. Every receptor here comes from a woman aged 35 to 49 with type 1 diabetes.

CDR3 DNA: TGTGCCAGCAGCTTAACAGGGAGCGATGGCTACACCTTC. Protein: CASSLTGSDGYTF. This rearrangement joins TRBV2 to TRBJ1-2; perhaps TRBD1 as D (6 bases). V lost 6 bases and J 6 bases, leaving 14 bases between the germline ends. Looked up from germline, CDR1 is SNHLY and CDR2 is FYNNEI. This CDR3 comprises 13 residues.

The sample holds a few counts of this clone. The CDR3 loop is CASSSRTSTETQYF. The CDR3 DNA reads as TGTGCCAGCAGTTCAAGGACTAGCACAGAGACCCAGTACTTC. The chain is built from TRBV9 and TRBJ2-5; 8 bases match TRBD2. The germline gives CDR1 SGDLS, CDR2 YYNGEE. Unmatched junction bases numbered 7, after V lost 5 bases and J lost 4 bases. CDR3 size: 14 residues.

In DNA form, the CDR3 reads TGTGCCAGCAGCTGGGGCAGCGAGCAGTACTTC. Its protein product is CASSWGSEQYF. The rearrangement joins TRBV5-6 to TRBJ2-7, with D possibly being TRBD1 (5 bases). Germline assignment: CDR1 SGHDT and CDR2 YYEEEE. V lost 3 bases to trimming and J lost 6 bases, with 7 bases between them. There are 11 residues in the CDR3.

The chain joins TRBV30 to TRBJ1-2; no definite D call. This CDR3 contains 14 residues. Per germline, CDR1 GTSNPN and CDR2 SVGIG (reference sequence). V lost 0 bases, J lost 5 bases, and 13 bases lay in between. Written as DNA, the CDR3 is TGTGCCTGGAGTGTTGGGCCCTCCAGTTATGGCTACACCTTC. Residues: CAWSVGPSSYGYTF. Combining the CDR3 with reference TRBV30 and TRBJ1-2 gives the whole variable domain SQTIHQWPATLVQPVGSPLSLECTVEGTSNPNLYWYRQAAGRGLQLLFYSVGIGQISSEVPQNLSASRPQDRQFILSSKKLLLSDSGFYLCAWSVGPSSYGYTFGSGTRLTVV.

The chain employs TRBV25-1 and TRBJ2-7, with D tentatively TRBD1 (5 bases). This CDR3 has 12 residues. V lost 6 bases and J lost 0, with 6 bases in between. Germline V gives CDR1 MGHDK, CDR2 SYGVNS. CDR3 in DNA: TGTGCCAGCAGGGACAACTCCTACGAGCAGTACTTC. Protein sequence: CASRDNSYEQYF.

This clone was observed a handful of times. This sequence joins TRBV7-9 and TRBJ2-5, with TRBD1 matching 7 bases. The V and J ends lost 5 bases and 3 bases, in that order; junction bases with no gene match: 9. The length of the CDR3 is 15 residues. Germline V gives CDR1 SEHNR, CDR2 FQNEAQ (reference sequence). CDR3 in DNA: TGTGCCAGCAGCCCGTCCGGGACAGATGAAGAGACCCAGTACTTC. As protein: CASSPSGTDEETQYF.

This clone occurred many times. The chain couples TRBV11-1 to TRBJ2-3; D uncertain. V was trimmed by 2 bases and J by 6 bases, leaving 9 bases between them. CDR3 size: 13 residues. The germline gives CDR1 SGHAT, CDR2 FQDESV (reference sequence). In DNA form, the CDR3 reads TGTGCCAGCAGCTTAACGGTAGCCGATACGCAGTATTTT. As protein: CASSLTVADTQYF.

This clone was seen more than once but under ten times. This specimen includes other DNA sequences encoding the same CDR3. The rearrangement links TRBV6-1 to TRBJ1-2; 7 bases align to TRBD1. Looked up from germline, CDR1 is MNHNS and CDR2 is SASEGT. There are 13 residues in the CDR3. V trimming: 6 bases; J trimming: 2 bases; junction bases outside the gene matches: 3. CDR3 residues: CASRFRGNYGYTF. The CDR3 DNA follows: TGTGCCAGCAGATTCAGGGGGAACTATGGCTACACCTTC.

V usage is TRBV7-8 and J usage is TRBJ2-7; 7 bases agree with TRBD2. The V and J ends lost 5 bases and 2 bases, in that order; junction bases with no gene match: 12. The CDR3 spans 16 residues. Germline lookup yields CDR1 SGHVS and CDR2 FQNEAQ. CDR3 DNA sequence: TGTGCCAGCAGCCCGGGAGGAGGCGGGATCCCCTACGAGCAGTACTTC. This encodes CASSPGGGGIPYEQYF. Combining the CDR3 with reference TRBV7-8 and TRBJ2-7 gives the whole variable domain GAGVSQSPRYKVAKRGQDVALRCDPISGHVSLFWYQQALGQGPEFLTYFQNEAQLDKSGLPSDRFFAERPEGSVSTLKIQRTQQEDSAVYLCASSPGGGGIPYEQYFGPGTRLTVT.

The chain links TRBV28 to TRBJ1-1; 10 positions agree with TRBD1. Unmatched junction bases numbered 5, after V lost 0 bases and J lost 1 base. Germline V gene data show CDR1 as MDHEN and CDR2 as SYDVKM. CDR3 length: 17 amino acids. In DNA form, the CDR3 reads TGTGCCAGCAGTTTATGGGCTGGACAGGGGGGGAACACTGAAGCTTTCTTT. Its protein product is CASSLWAGQGGNTEAFF.

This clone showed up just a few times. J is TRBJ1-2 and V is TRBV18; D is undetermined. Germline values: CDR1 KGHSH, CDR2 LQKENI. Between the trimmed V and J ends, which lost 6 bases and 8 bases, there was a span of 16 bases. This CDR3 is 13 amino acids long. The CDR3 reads CASSSDTSKGYTF. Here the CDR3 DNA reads TGTGCCAGCTCTTCCGACACGTCTAAGGGCTACACCTTC. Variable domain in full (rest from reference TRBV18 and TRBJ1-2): NAGVMQNPRHLVRRRGQEARLRCSPMKGHSHVYWYRQLPEEGLKFMVYLQKENIIDESGMPKERFSAEFPKEGPSILRIQQVVRGDSAAYFCASSSDTSKGYTFGSGTRLTVV.